One T cell receptor (beta chain) is described in this entry. Antigen unknown. Every sample gave at least 5.5 micrograms of total RNA when it was extracted. The germline CDR1 and CDR2 sequences are LNHDA and SQIVND (reference sequence). V lost 2 bases and J lost 5; bases outside the gene matches: 4. This CDR3 has 14 residues. The second PCR ran about 6 to 11 cycles with a sample-barcoded 5' primer and J-beta primers. TCRdb re-analysed the 5' RACE reads in MiXCR, keeping a single row per CDR3 protein. Here the sample spans around 780,000 distinct CDR3 sequences, 25% to 30% being singletons. The sample originates from a study of blood T cells in healthy people across ages. Study results and caveats: Naive CD4+ cells and diversity were both higher in long-lived donors than in aged donors.

The same data also went into a second study, on T cells of mothers and their children. From that paper: Over 9.5 million reads per mother and 2.5 million to 3.5 million per child were obtained.

This clonotype was obtained from a boy younger than 18 in good health. This chain joins TRBV19 and TRBJ2-5; the match to TRBD1 covers 8 bases. What was sequenced was blood. The CDR3 coding sequence is TGTGCCAGTAGTATACAGGGGGCGCTGGAGACCCAGTACTTC. This gives the protein CASSIQGALETQYF.